The clone carrying this T cell receptor beta chain was detected only a few times. The antigen is undetermined. Treatment described: oral pan-JAK inhibitor, 5-10 mg twice daily. RNA was extracted and reverse transcribed into cDNA as the sequencing template. Sequencing used immunoSEQ multiplex PCR; TCRdb keeps in-frame clones, though not all of them. The sample carries around 140,000 clones, about 88% recorded once. The sample originates from a study of CD8+ T cells in alopecia areata. The wider study: A regimen of oral tofacitinib, 5 to 10 mg twice daily, was given to treated patients. Overall study results and limits: A large proportion of expanded lesional clones were detected persisting in scalp and blood during tofacitinib.

The specimen was CD8+ T cells sorted from blood, collected at week 4, from a patient treated with tofacitinib. The origin of this receptor is a human donor with alopecia areata.

The CDR3 DNA sequence: TGTGCCAGCAGCCCTCGGGAGGAGAAGCGAAACGAGCAGTACTTC. It encodes CASSPREEKRNEQYF. This chain joins TRBV7-9 and TRBJ2-7; TRBD2 agrees at 7 bases. CDR1 and CDR2 from the germline V gene are SEHNR and FQNEAQ (reference sequence). The trim removed 5 bases at V and 5 bases at J, leaving 12 bases unmatched. The CDR3 covers 15 residues.